Described below is a single TCR beta chain sequence and its context. These data come from a study of shared T cell receptors in the human thymus. Clones were sequenced by immunoSEQ multiplex PCR, and TCRdb holds only the in-frame ones, with some missing. In the table there are about 400,000 clones, around 93% of which are singletons. Source material: thymocytes. The sequence came from a human donor.

In nucleotides, the CDR3 is TGTGCCAGCAAACTAGCGGGAGACCACTACAATGAGCAGTTCTTC. Its translation is CASKLAGDHYNEQFF. The V call is TRBV7-2, the J call TRBJ2-1; 11 bases fit TRBD2. The ends lost 7 bases at V and 3 bases at J; junction bases unmatched: 5. The CDR3 sequence is 15 residues long. Germline CDR1 is SGHTA and CDR2 is FQGNSA.